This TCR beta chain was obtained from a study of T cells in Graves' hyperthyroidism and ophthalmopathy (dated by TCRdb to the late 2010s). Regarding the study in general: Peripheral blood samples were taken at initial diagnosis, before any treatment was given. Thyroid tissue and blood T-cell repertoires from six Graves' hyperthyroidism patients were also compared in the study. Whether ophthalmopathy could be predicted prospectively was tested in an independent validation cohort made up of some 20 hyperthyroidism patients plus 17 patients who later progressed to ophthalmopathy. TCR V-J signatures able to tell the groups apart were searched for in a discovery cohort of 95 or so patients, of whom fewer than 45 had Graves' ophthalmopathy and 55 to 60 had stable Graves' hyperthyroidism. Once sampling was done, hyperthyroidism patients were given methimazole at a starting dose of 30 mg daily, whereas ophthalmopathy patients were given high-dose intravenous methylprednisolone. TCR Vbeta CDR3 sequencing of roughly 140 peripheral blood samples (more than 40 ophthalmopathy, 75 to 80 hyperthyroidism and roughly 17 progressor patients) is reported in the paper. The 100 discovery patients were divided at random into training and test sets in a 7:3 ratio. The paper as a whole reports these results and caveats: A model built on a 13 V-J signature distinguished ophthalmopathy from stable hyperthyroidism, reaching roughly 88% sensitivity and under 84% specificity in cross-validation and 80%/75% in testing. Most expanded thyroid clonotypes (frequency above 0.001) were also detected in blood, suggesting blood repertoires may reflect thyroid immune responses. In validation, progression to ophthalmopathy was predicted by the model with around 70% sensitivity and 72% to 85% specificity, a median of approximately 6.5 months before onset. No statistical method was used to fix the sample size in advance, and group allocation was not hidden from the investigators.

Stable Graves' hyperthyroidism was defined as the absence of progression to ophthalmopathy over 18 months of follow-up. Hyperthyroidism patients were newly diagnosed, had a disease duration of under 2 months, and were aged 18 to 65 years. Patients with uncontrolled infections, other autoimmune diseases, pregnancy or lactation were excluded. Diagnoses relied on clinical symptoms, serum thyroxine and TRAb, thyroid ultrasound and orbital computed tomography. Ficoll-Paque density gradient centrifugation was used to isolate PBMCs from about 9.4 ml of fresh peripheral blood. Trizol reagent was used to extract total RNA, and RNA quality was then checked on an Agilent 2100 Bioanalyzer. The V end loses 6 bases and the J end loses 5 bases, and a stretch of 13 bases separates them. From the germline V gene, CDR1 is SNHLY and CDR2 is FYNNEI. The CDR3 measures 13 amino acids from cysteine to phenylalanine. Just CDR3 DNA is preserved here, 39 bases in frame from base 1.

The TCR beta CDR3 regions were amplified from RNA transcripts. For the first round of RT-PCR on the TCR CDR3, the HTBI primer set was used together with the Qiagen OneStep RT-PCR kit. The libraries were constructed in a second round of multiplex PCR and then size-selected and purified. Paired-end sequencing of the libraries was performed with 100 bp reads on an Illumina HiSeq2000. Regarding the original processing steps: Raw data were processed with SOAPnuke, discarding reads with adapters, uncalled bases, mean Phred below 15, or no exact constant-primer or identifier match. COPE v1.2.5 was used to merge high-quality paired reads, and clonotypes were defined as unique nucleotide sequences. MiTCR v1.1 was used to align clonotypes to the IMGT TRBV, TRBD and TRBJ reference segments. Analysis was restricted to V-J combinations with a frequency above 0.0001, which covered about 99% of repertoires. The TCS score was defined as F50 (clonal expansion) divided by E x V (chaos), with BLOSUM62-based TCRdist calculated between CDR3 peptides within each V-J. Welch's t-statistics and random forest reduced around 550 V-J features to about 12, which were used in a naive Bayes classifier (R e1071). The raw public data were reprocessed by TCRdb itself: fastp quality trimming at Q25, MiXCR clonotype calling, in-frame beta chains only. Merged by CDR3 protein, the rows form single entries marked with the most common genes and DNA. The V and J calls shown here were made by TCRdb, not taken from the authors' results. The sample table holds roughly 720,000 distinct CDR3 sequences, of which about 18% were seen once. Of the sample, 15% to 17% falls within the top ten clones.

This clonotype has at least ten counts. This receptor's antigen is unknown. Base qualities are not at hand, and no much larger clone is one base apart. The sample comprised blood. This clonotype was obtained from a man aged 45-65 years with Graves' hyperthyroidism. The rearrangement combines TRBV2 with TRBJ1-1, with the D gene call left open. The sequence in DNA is TGTGCCAGCAGAGCTCGCTTGGAGACTGAAGCTTTCTTT. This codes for CASRARLETEAFF.